A single sample is the source of the 18 T cell receptor beta chains below, sequenced in a study of blood T cell repertoires in COVID-19. Sequencing used immunoSEQ multiplex PCR; TCRdb keeps in-frame clones, though not all of them. Found here are some 320,000 clones, 65% to 90% of them singletons; the top ten hold roughly 7%. The sequenced material came from peripheral blood. The receptors originated from a human donor in a cohort sampled during active COVID-19.

This clone has just one count. The chain combines TRBV30 with TRBJ1-2; perhaps TRBD1 as D (5 bases). The CDR3 totals 14 residues. Germline lookup yields CDR1 GTSNPN and CDR2 SVGIG (reference sequence). V shed 2 bases and J shed 2 bases, with 12 bases lying between them. CDR3 loop: CAWSTDDRNYGYTF. For the CDR3, the DNA is TGTGCCTGGAGTACCGACGACAGAAACTATGGCTACACCTTC.

The chain employs TRBV30 and TRBJ1-6; a weak D match, TRBD1 (5 bases). CDR1 GTSNPN and CDR2 SVGIG come from the germline V gene (reference sequence). V gave up 0 bases and J gave up 7 bases, with 13 bases separating them. There are 15 residues in the CDR3. Here the CDR3 DNA reads TGTGCCTGGAGTGTACGGGGGACCGTAAATTCACCCCTCCACTTT. Translated: CAWSVRGTVNSPLHF. The full variable domain, rest sourced from reference TRBV30 and TRBJ1-6, is SQTIHQWPATLVQPVGSPLSLECTVEGTSNPNLYWYRQAAGRGLQLLFYSVGIGQISSEVPQNLSASRPQDRQFILSSKKLLLSDSGFYLCAWSVRGTVNSPLHFGNGTRLTVT.

The table lists this clone with a count of one. J is TRBJ2-5 and V is TRBV6-1; 11 bases are shared with TRBD2. This CDR3 spans 16 amino acids. The V segment lost 6 bases and the J segment 1 base; nucleotides outside the gene matches: 7. Germline CDR1 and CDR2: MNHNS and SASEGT. The CDR3, as DNA: TGTGCCAGCAGCGAACCGGGACTAGCGGCCCAAGAGACCCAGTACTTC. It is translated as CASSEPGLAAQETQYF.

This chain links TRBV19 with TRBJ2-2; D is unresolved. Per the germline V gene, CDR1 is LNHDA and CDR2 is SQIVND (reference sequence). V lost 3 bases and J lost 5, with 16 bases in between. The CDR3 length is 16 residues. CDR3 bases: TGTGCCAGTAGTATTGAAGTATGGGCTCCGACCGGGGAGCTGTTTTTT. This encodes CASSIEVWAPTGELFF.

The chain joins TRBV7-9 to TRBJ2-7; 7 bases match TRBD1. Germline V gene data show CDR1 as SEHNR and CDR2 as FQNEAQ (reference sequence). With 4 bases clipped from V and 5 bases from J, the junction kept 8 bases outside the gene matches. The CDR3 runs 14 residues. The CDR3 sequence is CASSSPGQLHEQYF. The CDR3 DNA reads TGTGCCAGCAGCTCACCGGGACAGCTCCACGAGCAGTACTTC.

The rearrangement links TRBV12-2 to TRBJ1-2; TRBD1 is taken as the D call from the table, unchecked against the DNA. TRBV12-2 is recorded as a pseudogene. The CDR3 has 16 residues. CDR3 loop: CASRLAGRGHRYGYTF. CDR3 nucleotides: TGTGCAAGTCGCTTAGCGGGTCGGGGACACCGCTATGGCTACACCTTC.

V is TRBV30 and J is TRBJ1-2, with TRBD1 as a possible D gene (6 bases). V was shortened by 5 bases and J by 7 bases, with 20 bases between the two germline ends. The germline V gene encodes CDR1 GTSNPN and CDR2 SVGIG (reference sequence). The CDR3 consists of 14 residues. In DNA, the CDR3 is TGTGCCTGGGGTGCCACGGGACATCCCATTGGCTACACCTTC. This sequence encodes CAWGATGHPIGYTF.

V is TRBV9 and J is TRBJ1-3, with TRBD1 matching over 8 bases. The germline gives CDR1 SGDLS, CDR2 YYNGEE. The trim removed 4 bases at V and 0 bases at J, leaving 6 bases unmatched. The CDR3 runs 16 residues. The CDR3 nucleotides read TGTGCCAGCAGCTTCCGGACAGGGAGCTCTGGAAACACCATATATTTT. It yields the protein CASSFRTGSSGNTIYF.

The chain has TRBV5-6 and TRBJ1-1; tentative D call: TRBD1 (6 bases). Trimming shortened V by 2 bases and J by 2 bases, and 16 bases separated the two germline ends. CDR3 size: 16 residues. CDR1 SGHDT and CDR2 YYEEEE come from the germline V gene. This chain's CDR3 is CASSLQGVGINTEAFF. In nucleotides, the CDR3 is TGTGCCAGCAGCTTACAGGGTGTGGGAATAAACACTGAAGCTTTCTTT.

J is TRBJ1-4 and V is TRBV7-6, with D unresolved. Germline values: CDR1 SGHVS, CDR2 FNYEAQ. The CDR3 runs to 15 residues. Deletions cut 5 bases from V and 6 bases from J, with 16 bases between. The CDR3 coding sequence is TGTGCCAGCAGCGCTAGTGAGGCGAGAGATGAAAAACTGTTTTTT. As protein: CASSASEARDEKLFF.

This clone was counted only a few times. This chain joins TRBV6-6 and TRBJ1-5, with a tentative D call TRBD1 (5 bases). The V and J ends lost 5 bases and 4 bases respectively, with 15 bases between them. Germline V CDR1 and CDR2: MNHNY, SVGAGI (reference sequence). The CDR3 is 15 amino acids. CDR3 DNA sequence: TGTGCCAGCAGTCAGAGGCGGGGGACTAATCAGCCCCAGCATTTT. It translates to CASSQRRGTNQPQHF.

This chain connects TRBV5-8 to TRBJ1-2, with D perhaps TRBD1 (6 bases). The CDR3 is 13 amino acids. CDR1 and CDR2 (germline): SGHTS, YDEGEE. Trimming left V 4 bases short and J 3 bases short, with 10 bases between. CDR3 amino acids: CASSDRFHYGYTF. As DNA, the CDR3 is TGTGCCAGCAGCGACAGGTTTCACTATGGCTACACCTTC. The whole variable domain, remainder taken from reference TRBV5-8 and TRBJ1-2, is EAGVTQSPTHLIKTRGQQATLRCSPISGHTSVYWYQQALGLGLQFLLWYDEGEERNRGNFPPRFSGRQFPNYSSELNVNALELEDSALYLCASSDRFHYGYTFGSGTRLTVV.

The chain recombines TRBV24-1 with TRBJ1-2; TRBD1 aligns across 8 bases. This CDR3 comprises 17 residues. The V gene end was trimmed by 0 bases and the J gene end by 4 bases; junction bases not matched to a gene: 9. CDR1 is KGHDR, CDR2 SFDVKD, per germline. Written as DNA, the CDR3 is TGTGCCACCAGTGATTTGCAGTCCAGGGGGCTTGGCTATGGCTACACCTTC. Its translation: CATSDLQSRGLGYGYTF.

J is TRBJ1-3 and V is TRBV7-2; the D gene is possibly TRBD1 (5 bases). CDR1 SGHTA and CDR2 FQGNSA come from the germline V gene. The V and J ends lost 5 bases and 1 base respectively, with 12 bases between them. The CDR3 contains 15 residues. This CDR3 reads CASSQQEPSGNTIYF. The DNA of the CDR3 is TGTGCCAGCAGCCAACAGGAGCCGTCTGGAAACACCATATATTTT.

This clone was detected only a few times. The rearrangement links TRBV9 to TRBJ1-2; 9 bases fit TRBD1. CDR1 and CDR2 from the germline V gene are SGDLS and YYNGEE. V shed 4 bases and J 2 bases; nucleotides not matched to a gene: 6. The CDR3 loop spans 15 amino acids. For the CDR3, the DNA is TGTGCCAGCAGCTCCACAGGGACAGGGAACTATGGCTACACCTTC. This sequence encodes CASSSTGTGNYGYTF.

The rearrangement links TRBV10-1 to TRBJ2-3; 8 bases line up with TRBD2. The CDR3 sequence is 15 residues long. Germline values: CDR1 WNHNN, CDR2 SYGVQD (reference sequence). V lost 5 bases and J lost 1; bases outside the gene matches: 5. CDR3 sequence: CASSSLSGGTDTQYF. In nucleotides, the CDR3 is TGCGCCAGCAGTTCGCTTAGCGGGGGCACAGATACGCAGTATTTT.

This chain links TRBV9 with TRBJ2-7, with TRBD1 identical over 8 bases. The length of the CDR3 is 15 residues. Germline V gene sequence: CDR1 SGDLS, CDR2 YYNGEE. V lost 5 bases to trimming and J lost 7 bases; unmatched junction nucleotides: 14. The CDR3 DNA is TGTGCCAGCAGATCGACCGGGACAGGTTCGGGGGAGCAGTACTTC. Its protein is CASRSTGTGSGEQYF.

The genes are TRBV6-5 and TRBJ2-2; D gene uncertain. The CDR3 loop spans 13 amino acids. The germline gives CDR1 MNHEY, CDR2 SVGAGI. V was clipped by 8 bases and J by 0 bases, with 7 bases between them. The CDR3 here is CASHGANTGELFF. CDR3 nucleotides: TGTGCCAGCCACGGTGCGAACACCGGGGAGCTGTTTTTT.